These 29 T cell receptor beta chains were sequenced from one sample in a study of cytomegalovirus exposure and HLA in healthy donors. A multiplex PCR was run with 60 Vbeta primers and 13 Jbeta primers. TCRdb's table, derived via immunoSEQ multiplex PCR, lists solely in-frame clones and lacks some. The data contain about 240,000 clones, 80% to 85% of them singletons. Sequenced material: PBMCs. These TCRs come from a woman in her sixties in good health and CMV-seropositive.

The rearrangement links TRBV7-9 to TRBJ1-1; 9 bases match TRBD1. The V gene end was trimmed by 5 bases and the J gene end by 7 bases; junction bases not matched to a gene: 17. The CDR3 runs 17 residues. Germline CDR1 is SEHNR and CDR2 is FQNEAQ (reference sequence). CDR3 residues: CASSLRSGDRDRNEAFF. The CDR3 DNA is TGTGCCAGCAGCCTACGGAGTGGGGACAGGGACAGGAATGAAGCTTTCTTT.

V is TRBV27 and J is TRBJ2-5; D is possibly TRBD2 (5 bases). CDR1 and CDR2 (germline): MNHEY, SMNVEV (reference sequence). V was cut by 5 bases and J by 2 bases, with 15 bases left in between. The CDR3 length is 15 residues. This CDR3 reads CASSLLGAGQETQYF. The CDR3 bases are TGTGCCAGCAGTCTACTGGGAGCTGGGCAAGAGACCCAGTACTTC.

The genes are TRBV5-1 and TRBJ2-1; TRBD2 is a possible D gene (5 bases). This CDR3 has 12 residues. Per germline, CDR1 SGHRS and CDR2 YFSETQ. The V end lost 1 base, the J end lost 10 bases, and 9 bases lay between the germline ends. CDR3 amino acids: CASSLTREEQFF. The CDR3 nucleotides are TGCGCCAGCAGCTTGACGAGGGAAGAGCAGTTCTTC.

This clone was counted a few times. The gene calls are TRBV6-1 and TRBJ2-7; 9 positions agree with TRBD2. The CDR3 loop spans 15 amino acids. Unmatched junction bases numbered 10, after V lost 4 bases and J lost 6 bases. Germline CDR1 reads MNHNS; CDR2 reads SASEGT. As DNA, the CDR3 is TGTGCCAGCAGTGGACCCGGGACTAGCCTGTCCGAGCAGTACTTC. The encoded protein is CASSGPGTSLSEQYF.

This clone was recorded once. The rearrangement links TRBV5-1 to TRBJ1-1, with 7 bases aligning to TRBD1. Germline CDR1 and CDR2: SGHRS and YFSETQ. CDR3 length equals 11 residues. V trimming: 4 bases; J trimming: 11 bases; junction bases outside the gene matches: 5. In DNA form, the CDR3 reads TGCGCCAGCAGCCGACCGGGACAGGCTTTCTTT. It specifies CASSRPGQAFF. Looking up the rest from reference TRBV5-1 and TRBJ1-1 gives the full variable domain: KAGVTQTPRYLIKTRGQQVTLSCSPISGHRSVSWYQQTPGQGLQFLFEYFSETQRNKGNFPGRFSGRQFSNSRSEMNVSTLELGDSALYLCASSRPGQAFFGQGTRLTVV.

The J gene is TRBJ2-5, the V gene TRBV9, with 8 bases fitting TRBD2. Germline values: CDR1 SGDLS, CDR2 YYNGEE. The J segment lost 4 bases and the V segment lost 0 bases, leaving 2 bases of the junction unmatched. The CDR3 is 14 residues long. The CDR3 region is CASSVVAGRETQYF. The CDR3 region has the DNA TGTGCCAGCAGCGTAGTAGCGGGAAGAGAGACCCAGTACTTC.

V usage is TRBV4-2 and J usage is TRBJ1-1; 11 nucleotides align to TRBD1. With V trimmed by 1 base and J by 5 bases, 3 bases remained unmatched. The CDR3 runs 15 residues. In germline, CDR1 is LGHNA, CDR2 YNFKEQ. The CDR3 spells CASSQAGQGGTEAFF. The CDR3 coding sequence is TGTGCCAGCAGCCAAGCGGGACAGGGGGGGACTGAAGCTTTCTTT.

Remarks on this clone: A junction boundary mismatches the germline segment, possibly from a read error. CDR3 loop: CSSRLPRGFRYSNQPQHF. Written as DNA, the CDR3 is TGTTCCAGCAGGTTACCGCGGGGGTTCCGGTATAGCAATCAGCCCCAGCATTTT. The chain recombines TRBV7-9 with TRBJ1-5, with D possibly matching TRBD1 (5 bases). Germline V lookup: CDR1 SEHNR, CDR2 FQNEAQ (reference sequence). The CDR3 is 18 residues long.

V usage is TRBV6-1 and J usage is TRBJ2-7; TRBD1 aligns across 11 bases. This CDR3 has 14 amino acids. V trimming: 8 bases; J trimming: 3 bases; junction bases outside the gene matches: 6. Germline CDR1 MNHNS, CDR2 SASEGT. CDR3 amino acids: CASRPGQGVYEQYF. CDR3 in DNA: TGTGCCAGCCGCCCGGGACAGGGGGTCTACGAGCAGTACTTC.

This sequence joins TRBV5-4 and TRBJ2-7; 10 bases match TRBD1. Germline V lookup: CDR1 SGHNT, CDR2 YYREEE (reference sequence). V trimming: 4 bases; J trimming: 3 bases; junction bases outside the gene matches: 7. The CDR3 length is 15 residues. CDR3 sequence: CASSRSGTGVYEQYF. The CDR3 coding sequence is TGTGCCAGCAGCCGTTCCGGGACAGGGGTCTACGAGCAGTACTTC.

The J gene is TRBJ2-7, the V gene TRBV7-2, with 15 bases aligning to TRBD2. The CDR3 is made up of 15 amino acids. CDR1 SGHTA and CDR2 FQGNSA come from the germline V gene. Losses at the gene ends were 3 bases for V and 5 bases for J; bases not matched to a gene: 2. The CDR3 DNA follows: TGTGCCAGCAGCTTTTGGACTAGCGGGAGGGACGAGCAGTACTTC. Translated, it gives CASSFWTSGRDEQYF.

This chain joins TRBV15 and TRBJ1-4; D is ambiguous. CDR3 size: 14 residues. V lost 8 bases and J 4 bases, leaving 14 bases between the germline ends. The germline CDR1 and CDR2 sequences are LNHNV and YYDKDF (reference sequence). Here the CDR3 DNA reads TGTGCCACCCAACCTGACATAATTAATGAAAAACTGTTTTTT. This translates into CATQPDIINEKLFF.

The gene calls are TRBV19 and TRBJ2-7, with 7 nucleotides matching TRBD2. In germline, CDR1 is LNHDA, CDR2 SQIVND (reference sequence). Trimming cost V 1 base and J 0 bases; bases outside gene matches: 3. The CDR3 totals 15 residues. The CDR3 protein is CASSIVGGSSYEQYF. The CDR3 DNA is TGTGCCAGTAGTATAGTCGGCGGGAGCTCCTACGAGCAGTACTTC.

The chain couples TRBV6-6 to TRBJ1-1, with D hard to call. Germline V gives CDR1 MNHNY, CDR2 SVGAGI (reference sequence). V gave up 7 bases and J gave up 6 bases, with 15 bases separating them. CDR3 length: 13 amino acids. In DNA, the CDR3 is TGTGCCAGCACCAACGGGGTCTCCCCTGAAGCTTTCTTT. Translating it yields CASTNGVSPEAFF.

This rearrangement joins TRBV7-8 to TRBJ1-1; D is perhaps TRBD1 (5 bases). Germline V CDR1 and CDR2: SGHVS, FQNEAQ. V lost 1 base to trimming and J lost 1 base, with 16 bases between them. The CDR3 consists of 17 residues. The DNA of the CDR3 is TGTGCCAGCAGCTTAGGAATGGGGGGGTCGGGGAACACTGAAGCTTTCTTT. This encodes CASSLGMGGSGNTEAFF.

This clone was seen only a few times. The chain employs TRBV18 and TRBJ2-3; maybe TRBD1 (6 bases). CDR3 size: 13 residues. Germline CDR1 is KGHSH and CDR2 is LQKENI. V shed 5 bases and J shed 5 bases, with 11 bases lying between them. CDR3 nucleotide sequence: TGTGCCAGCTCAGGACAGAACGAAGATACGCAGTATTTT. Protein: CASSGQNEDTQYF.

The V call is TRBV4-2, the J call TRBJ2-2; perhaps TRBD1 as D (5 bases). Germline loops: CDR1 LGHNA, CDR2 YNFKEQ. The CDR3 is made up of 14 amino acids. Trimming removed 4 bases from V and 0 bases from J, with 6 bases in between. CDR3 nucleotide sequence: TGTGCCAGCAGCCCGGACACGAACACCGGGGAGCTGTTTTTT. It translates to CASSPDTNTGELFF.

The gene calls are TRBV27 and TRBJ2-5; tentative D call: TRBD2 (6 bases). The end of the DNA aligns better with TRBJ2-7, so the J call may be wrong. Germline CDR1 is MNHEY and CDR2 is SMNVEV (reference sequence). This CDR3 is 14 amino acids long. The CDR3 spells CASSSDGSSYEQYF. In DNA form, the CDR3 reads TGTGCCAGCAGTTCTGACGGGAGCTCCTACGAGCAGTACTTC.

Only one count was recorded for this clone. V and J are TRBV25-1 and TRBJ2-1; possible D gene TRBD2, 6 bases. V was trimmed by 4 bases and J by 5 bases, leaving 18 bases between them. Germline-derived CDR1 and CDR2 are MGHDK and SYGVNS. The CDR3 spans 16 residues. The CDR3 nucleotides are TGTGCCAGCAGTGGAGCCCGGGGAGGACCAAACAATGAGCAGTTCTTC. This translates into CASSGARGGPNNEQFF.

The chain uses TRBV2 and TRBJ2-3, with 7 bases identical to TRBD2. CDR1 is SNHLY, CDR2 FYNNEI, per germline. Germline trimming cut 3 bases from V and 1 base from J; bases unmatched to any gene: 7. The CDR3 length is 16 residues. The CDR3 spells CASSDSRGGGTDTQYF. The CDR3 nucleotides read TGTGCCAGCAGTGACTCACGTGGGGGGGGCACAGATACGCAGTATTTT.

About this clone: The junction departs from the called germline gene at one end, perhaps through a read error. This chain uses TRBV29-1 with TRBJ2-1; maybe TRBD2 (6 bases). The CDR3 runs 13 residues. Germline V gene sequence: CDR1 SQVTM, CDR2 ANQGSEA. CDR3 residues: CNVWRDSNNEQFF. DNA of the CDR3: TGCAACGTTTGGCGGGACTCGAACAATGAGCAGTTCTTC.

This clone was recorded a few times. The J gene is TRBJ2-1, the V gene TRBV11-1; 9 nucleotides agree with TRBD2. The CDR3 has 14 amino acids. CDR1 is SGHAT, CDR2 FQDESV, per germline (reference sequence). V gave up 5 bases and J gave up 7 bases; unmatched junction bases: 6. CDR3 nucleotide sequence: TGTGCCAGCAGCCGTAGCGGGAGAGTGAATGAGCAGTTCTTC. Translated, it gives CASSRSGRVNEQFF.

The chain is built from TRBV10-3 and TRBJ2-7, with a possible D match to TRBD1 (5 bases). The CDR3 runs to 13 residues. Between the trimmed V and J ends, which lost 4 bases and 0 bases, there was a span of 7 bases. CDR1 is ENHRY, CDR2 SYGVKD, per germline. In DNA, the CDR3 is TGTGCCATCAGTGCTCAGGGCTCCTACGAGCAGTACTTC. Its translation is CAISAQGSYEQYF.

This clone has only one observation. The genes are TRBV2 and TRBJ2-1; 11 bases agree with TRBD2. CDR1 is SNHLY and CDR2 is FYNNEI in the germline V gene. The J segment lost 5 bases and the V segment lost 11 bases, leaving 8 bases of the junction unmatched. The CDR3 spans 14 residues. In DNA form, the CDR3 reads TGTGCCGAAGTCGGGACTAGCGGTAACAATGAGCAGTTCTTC. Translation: CAEVGTSGNNEQFF.

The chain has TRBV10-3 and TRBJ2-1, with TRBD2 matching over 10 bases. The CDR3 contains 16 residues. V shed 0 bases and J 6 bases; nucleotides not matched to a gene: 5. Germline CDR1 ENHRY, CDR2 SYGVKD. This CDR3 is CAISESSGRGGNEQFF. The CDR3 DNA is TGTGCCATCAGTGAGTCGAGCGGGAGGGGAGGCAATGAGCAGTTCTTC.

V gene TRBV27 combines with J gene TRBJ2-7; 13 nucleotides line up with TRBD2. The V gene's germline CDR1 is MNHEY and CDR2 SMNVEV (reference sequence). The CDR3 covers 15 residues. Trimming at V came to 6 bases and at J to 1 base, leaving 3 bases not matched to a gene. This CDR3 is CASSLLAGGSYEQYF. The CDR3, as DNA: TGTGCCAGCAGCTTACTAGCGGGAGGGTCCTACGAGCAGTACTTC.

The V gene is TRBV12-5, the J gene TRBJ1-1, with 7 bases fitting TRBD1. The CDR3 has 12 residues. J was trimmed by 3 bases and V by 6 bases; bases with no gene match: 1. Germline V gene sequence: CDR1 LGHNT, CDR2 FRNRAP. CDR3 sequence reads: CASGRGDTEAFF. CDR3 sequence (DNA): TGTGCTAGTGGCAGGGGGGACACTGAAGCTTTCTTT.

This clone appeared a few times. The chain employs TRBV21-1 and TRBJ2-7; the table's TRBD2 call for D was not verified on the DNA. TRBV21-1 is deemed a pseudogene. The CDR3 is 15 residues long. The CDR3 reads CASSIRLAGGDEQYF. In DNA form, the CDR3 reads TGTGCCAGCAGCATCCGACTAGCGGGAGGGGACGAGCAGTACTTC.

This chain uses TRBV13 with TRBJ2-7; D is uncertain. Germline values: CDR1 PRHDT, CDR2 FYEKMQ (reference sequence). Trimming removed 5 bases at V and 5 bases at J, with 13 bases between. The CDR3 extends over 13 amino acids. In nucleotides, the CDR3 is TGTGCCAGCAGCCCCACGGTGGGCCACGAGCAGTACTTC. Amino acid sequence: CASSPTVGHEQYF.